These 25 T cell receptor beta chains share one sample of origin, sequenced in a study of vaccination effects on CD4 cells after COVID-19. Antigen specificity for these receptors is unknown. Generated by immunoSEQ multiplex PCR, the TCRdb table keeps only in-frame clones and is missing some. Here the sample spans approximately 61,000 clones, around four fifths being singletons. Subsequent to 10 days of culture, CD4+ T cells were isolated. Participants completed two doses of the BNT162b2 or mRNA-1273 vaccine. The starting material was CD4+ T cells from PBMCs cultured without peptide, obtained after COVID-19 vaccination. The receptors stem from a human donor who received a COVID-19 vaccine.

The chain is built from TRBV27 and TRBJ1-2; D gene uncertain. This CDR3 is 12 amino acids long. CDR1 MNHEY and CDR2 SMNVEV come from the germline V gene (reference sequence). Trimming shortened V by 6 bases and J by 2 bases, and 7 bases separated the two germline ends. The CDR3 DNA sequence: TGTGCCAGCAGGGGCAAGAACTATGGCTACACCTTC. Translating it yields CASRGKNYGYTF.

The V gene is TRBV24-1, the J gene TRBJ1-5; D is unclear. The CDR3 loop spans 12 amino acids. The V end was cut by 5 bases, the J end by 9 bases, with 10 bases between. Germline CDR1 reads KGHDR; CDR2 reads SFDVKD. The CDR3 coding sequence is TGTGCCACCAGTGCCGACTTAGGGCCCCAGCATTTT. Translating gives CATSADLGPQHF.

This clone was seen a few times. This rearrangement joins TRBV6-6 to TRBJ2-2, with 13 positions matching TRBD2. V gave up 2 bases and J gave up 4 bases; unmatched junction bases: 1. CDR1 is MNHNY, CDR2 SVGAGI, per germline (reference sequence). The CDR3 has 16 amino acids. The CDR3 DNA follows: TGTGCCAGCAGTTACAGACTAGCGGGAGGCACCGGGGAGCTGTTTTTT. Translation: CASSYRLAGGTGELFF.

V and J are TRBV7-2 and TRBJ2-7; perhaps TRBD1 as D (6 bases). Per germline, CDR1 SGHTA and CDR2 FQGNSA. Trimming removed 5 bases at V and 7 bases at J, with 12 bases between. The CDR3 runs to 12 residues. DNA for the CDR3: TGTGCCAGCAGCCCCCAGGGGAGAGAGCAGTACTTC. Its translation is CASSPQGREQYF.

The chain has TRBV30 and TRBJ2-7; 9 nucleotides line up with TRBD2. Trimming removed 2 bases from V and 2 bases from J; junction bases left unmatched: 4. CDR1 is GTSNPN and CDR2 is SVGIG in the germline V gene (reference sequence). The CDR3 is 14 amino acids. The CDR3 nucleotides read TGTGCCTGGAGTTGGGTAGCGGGAGCCTACGAGCAGTACTTC. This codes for CAWSWVAGAYEQYF.

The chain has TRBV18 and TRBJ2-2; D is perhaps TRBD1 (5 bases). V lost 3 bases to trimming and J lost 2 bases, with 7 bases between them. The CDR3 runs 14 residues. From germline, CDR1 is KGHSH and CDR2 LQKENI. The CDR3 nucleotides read TGTGCCAGCTCACCCCAGGGCAACACCGGGGAGCTGTTTTTT. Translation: CASSPQGNTGELFF.

CDR3 coding DNA: TGTGCCAGCAGTTTTACCCAGGGGGCAGGCGGCTACACCTTC. This codes for CASSFTQGAGGYTF. V gene TRBV6-2 or TRBV6-3 combines with J gene TRBJ1-2, with 8 bases lining up with TRBD1. Germline-derived CDR1 and CDR2 are MNHEY and SVGEGT. V was pared by 4 bases and J by 8 bases, with 9 bases of the junction left unmatched. The CDR3 runs 14 residues.

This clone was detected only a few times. This CDR3 is CASSHGLAGDEQYF. CDR3 coding DNA: TGTGCCAGCAGCCACGGACTAGCGGGAGACGAGCAGTACTTC. The V call is TRBV3-1 (or the pseudogene TRBV3-2), the J call TRBJ2-7; TRBD2 aligns across 13 bases. Looked up from germline, CDR1 is LGHDT and CDR2 is YNNKEL (reference sequence). The V segment lost 3 bases and the J segment 5 bases; nucleotides outside the gene matches: 1. This CDR3 spans 14 amino acids.

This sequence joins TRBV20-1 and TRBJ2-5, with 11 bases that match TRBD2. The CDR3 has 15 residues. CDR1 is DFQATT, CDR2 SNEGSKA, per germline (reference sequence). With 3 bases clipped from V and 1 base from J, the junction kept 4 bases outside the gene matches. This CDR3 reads CSASTSGGLQETQYF. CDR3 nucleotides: TGCAGTGCTAGTACTAGCGGGGGACTCCAAGAGACCCAGTACTTC.

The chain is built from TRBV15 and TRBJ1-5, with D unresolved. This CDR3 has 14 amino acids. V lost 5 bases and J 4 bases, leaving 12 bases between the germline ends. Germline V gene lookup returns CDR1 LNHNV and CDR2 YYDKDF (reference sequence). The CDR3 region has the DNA TGTGCCACCAGCCCAGAGGTGGGGAATCAGCCCCAGCATTTT. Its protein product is CATSPEVGNQPQHF.

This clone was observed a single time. The CDR3 is CASSFGQGRTEAFF. CDR3 sequence (DNA): TGTGCCAGCAGCTTCGGACAGGGGAGAACTGAAGCTTTCTTT. The chain uses TRBV7-9 and TRBJ1-1; 9 bases fit TRBD1. The V gene's germline CDR1 is SEHNR and CDR2 FQNEAQ (reference sequence). The CDR3 totals 14 residues. The V gene end was trimmed by 3 bases and the J gene end by 5 bases; junction bases not matched to a gene: 4.

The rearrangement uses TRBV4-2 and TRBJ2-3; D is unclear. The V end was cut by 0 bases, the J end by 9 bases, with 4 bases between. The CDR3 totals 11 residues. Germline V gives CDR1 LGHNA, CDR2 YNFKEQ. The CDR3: CASSQEDTQYF. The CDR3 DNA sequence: TGTGCCAGCAGCCAAGAGGACACGCAGTATTTT.

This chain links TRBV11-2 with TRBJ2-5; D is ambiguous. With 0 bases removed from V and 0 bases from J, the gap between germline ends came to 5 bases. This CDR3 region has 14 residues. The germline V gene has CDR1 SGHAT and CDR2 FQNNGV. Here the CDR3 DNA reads TGTGCCAGCAGCTTAGAGGCGTACCAAGAGACCCAGTACTTC. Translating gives CASSLEAYQETQYF.

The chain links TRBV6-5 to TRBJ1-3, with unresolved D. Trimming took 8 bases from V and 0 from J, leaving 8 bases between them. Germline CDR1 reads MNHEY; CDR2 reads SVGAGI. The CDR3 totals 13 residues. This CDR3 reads CASALDSGNTIYF. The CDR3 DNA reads TGTGCCAGCGCCCTAGACTCTGGAAACACCATATATTTT.

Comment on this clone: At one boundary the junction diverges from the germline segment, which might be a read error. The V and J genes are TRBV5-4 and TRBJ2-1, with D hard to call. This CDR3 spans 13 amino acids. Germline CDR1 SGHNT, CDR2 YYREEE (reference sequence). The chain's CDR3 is CASSLGSNNEQFF. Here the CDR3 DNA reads TGTGCCAGCAGCTTGGGCTCCAACAATGAGCAGTTCTTC.

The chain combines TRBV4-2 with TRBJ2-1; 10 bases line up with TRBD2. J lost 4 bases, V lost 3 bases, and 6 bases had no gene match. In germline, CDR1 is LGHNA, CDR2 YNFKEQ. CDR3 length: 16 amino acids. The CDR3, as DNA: TGTGCCAGCAGCCACTCCAGCGGGGGGGAGTACAATGAGCAGTTCTTC. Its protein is CASSHSSGGEYNEQFF.

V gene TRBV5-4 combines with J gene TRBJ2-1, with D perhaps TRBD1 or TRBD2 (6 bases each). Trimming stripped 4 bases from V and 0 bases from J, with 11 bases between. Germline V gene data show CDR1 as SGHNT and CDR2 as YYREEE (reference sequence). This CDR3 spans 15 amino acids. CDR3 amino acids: CASSLGGLSYNEQFF. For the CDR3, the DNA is TGTGCCAGCAGCCTCGGGGGCCTCTCCTACAATGAGCAGTTCTTC. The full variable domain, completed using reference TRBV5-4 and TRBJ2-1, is ETGVTQSPTHLIKTRGQQVTLRCSSQSGHNTVSWYQQALGQGPQFIFQYYREEENGRGNFPPRFSGLQFPNYSSELNVNALELDDSALYLCASSLGGLSYNEQFFGPGTRLTVL.

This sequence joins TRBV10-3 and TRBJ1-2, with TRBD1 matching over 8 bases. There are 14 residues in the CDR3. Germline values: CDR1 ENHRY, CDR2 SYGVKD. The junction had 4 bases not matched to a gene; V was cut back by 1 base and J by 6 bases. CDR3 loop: CAISEYPGGNGYTF. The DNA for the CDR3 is TGTGCCATCAGTGAGTACCCAGGGGGCAATGGCTACACCTTC.

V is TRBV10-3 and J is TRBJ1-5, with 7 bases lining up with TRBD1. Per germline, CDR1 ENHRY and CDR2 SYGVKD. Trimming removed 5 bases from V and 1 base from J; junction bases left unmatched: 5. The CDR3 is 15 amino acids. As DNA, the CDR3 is TGTGCCATCAGTACCGGGACAGAGAGCAATCAGCCCCAGCATTTT. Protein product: CAISTGTESNQPQHF.

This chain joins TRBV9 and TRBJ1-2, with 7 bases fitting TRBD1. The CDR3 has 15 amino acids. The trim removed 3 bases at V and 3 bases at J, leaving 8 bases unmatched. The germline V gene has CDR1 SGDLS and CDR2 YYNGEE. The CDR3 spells CASSARRDSHYGYTF. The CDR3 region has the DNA TGTGCCAGCAGCGCGCGCCGGGACAGCCACTATGGCTACACCTTC.

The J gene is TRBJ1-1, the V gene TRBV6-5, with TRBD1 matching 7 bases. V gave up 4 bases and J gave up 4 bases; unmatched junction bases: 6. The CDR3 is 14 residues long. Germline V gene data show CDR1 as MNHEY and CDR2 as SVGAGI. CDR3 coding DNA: TGTGCCAGCAGTTCGGACAGGCCGGTCACTGAAGCTTTCTTT. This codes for CASSSDRPVTEAFF.

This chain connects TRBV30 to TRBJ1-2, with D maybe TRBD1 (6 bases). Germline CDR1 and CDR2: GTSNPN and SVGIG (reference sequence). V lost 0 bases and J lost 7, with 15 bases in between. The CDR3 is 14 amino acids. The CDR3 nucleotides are TGTGCCTGGAGTGTAGGCAGGGGCGACGCTGGCTACACCTTC. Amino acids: CAWSVGRGDAGYTF.

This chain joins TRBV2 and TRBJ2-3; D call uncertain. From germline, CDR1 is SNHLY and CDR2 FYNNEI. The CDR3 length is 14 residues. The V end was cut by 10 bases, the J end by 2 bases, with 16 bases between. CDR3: CATPPPGHTDTQYF. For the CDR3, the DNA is TGTGCCACCCCTCCTCCGGGCCACACAGATACGCAGTATTTT.

The CDR3 loop is CAPRQGITDTEAFF. CDR3 coding DNA: TGCGCCCCCCGACAGGGTATTACGGACACTGAAGCTTTCTTT. The chain employs TRBV5-1 and TRBJ1-1, with TRBD1 matching over 7 bases. Germline trimming cut 10 bases from V and 3 bases from J; bases unmatched to any gene: 12. Germline lookup yields CDR1 SGHRS and CDR2 YFSETQ. This CDR3 is 14 amino acids long.

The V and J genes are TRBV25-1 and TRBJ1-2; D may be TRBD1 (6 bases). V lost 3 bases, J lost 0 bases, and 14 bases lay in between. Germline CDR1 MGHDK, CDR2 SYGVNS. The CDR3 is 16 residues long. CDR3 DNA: TGTGCCAGCAGTGAGGGGGGGCGAGGGGCTAACTATGGCTACACCTTC. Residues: CASSEGGRGANYGYTF.